This is a list of T cell receptor beta chains from one sample in a study of cytomegalovirus exposure and HLA in healthy donors. TCRdb's copy holds only in-frame clones and misses some; the assay was immunoSEQ multiplex PCR. The table lists about 200,000 clones, around 86% of them singletons, with roughly 6% in the top ten. Sequences were obtained from PBMCs. Every receptor here comes from a woman in her forties or fifties in good health and CMV-seropositive. The CDR3 runs from the conserved cysteine through the conserved F or W. The D gene is left open where the match is weak. The listing skips clone size in some rows; elsewhere it reads once, few, many or a size class.

j_call d_call v_call clone_size cdr3_aa cdr3_nt
TRBJ2-7 NA TRBV5-6 NA CASSLRGIEQYF TGTGCCAGCAGCTTGAGGGGTATTGAGCAGTACTTC
TRBJ2-1 NA TRBV10-3 NA CAISGRGATDNEQFF TGTGCCATCAGTGGAAGGGGCGCCACGGATAATGAGCAGTTCTTC
TRBJ1-1 NA TRBV10-2 NA CASSEWEGLNTEAFF TGCGCCAGCAGTGAGTGGGAGGGACTGAACACTGAAGCTTTCTTT
TRBJ1-2 NA TRBV19 NA CASSTKPRPRGGYTF TGTGCCAGTAGTACAAAACCGCGGCCCCGCGGTGGCTACACCTTC
TRBJ1-5 NA TRBV11-2 few CASSLGDHQPQHF TGTGCCAGCAGCTTAGGAGATCATCAGCCCCAGCATTTT
TRBJ1-4 TRBD1 TRBV19 NA CARTGGEKLFF TGTGCCAGGACAGGGGGTGAAAAACTGTTTTTT
TRBJ1-1 NA TRBV6-1 NA CASSAPGSYNTEAFF TGTGCCAGCAGTGCTCCGGGATCTTATAACACTGAAGCTTTCTTT
TRBJ1-6 NA TRBV28 NA CASSSRGPRSGSPLHF TGTGCCAGCAGTTCCCGCGGCCCCCGTTCGGGTTCACCCCTCCACTTT
TRBJ2-3 NA TRBV7-2 NA CASSLGFGGGVVTQYF TGTGCCAGCAGCTTAGGTTTTGGAGGGGGCGTGGTTACGCAGTATTTT
TRBJ2-7 TRBD1 TRBV28 NA CASILTGTGHYEQYF TGTGCCAGCATTCTCACGGGGACAGGGCACTACGAGCAGTACTTC
TRBJ1-3 NA TRBV30 few CAWGQTGNTIYF TGTGCCTGGGGACAAACAGGAAACACCATATATTTT
TRBJ2-5 TRBD2 TRBV5-1 NA CASSLAGIAGQETQYF TGCGCCAGCAGCTTGGCCGGGATAGCGGGCCAAGAGACCCAGTACTTC
TRBJ2-5 TRBD2 TRBV7-2 NA CASSSSGGGETQYF TGTGCCAGCAGTTCTAGCGGGGGGGGAGAGACCCAGTACTTC
TRBJ2-1 NA TRBV19 NA CASSTQGGEQFF TGTGCCAGTAGTACACAGGGTGGAGAGCAGTTCTTC
TRBJ2-4 TRBD2 TRBV2 few CASSPGLAGSIDIQYF TGTGCCAGCAGTCCGGGACTAGCGGGGTCTATAGACATTCAGTACTTC
TRBJ2-5 TRBD1 TRBV5-6 NA CASSWGQHQETQYF TGTGCCAGCAGCTGGGGACAGCACCAAGAGACCCAGTACTTC
TRBJ1-2 NA TRBV10-3 NA CALGGNNYGYTF TGTGCCCTGGGGGGTAACAACTATGGCTACACCTTC
TRBJ2-3 TRBD2 TRBV7-3 NA CASSSSGRGTDTQYF TGTGCCAGCAGCTCTAGCGGGAGGGGCACAGATACGCAGTATTTT